These T cell receptor beta chains were read from a single sample in a study. TCRdb analysed the 5' RACE reads with MiXCR anew, one entry per CDR3 protein. The table shows some 30,000 distinct CDR3 sequences, with 27% occurring only once. The specimen sequenced was tumor-infiltrating Tregs sorted from the breast tumor. All receptors derive from a female donor with breast cancer. The CDR3 runs from the conserved cysteine through the conserved F or W. Each record gives: CDR3 length, D gene, V gene, clone size, J gene, CDR3 protein, CDR3 DNA. D genes are given only for firm matches. Expanded clones get a size class; other rows say once, few or many, or leave the size out.

cdr3_length: 14
d_call: TRBD2
v_call: TRBV11-2
clone_size: -
j_call: TRBJ2-7
cdr3_aa: CASSLSGGAYEQYF
cdr3_nt: TGTGCCAGCAGCTTGAGCGGGGGAGCCTACGAGCAGTACTTC

cdr3_length: 16
d_call: -
v_call: TRBV12-3/TRBV12-4
clone_size: -
j_call: TRBJ1-5
cdr3_aa: CASSLAAGQFEQPQHF
cdr3_nt: TGTGCCAGCAGTTTAGCGGCCGGACAGTTTGAGCAGCCCCAGCATTTT

cdr3_length: 16
d_call: TRBD2
v_call: TRBV7-9
clone_size: few
j_call: TRBJ2-1
cdr3_aa: CASSLTRTSGINEQFF
cdr3_nt: TGTGCCAGCAGCTTAACCCGGACTAGCGGGATCAATGAGCAGTTCTTC

cdr3_length: 15
d_call: -
v_call: TRBV10-3
clone_size: -
j_call: TRBJ1-5
cdr3_aa: CGEEWAANSNQPQHF
cdr3_nt: TGCGGAGAGGAGTGGGCAGCTAATAGCAATCAGCCCCAGCATTTT

cdr3_length: 16
d_call: -
v_call: TRBV6-1
clone_size: -
j_call: TRBJ1-3
cdr3_aa: CASRDPSRGSGNTIYF
cdr3_nt: TGTGCCAGCAGGGACCCCTCAAGGGGGTCGGGAAACACCATATATTTT

cdr3_length: 13
d_call: -
v_call: TRBV3-1
clone_size: few
j_call: TRBJ1-3
cdr3_aa: CASSPGHGNTIYF
cdr3_nt: TGTGCCAGCAGCCCAGGGCATGGAAACACCATATATTTT

cdr3_length: 18
d_call: TRBD2
v_call: TRBV7-9
clone_size: -
j_call: TRBJ2-2
cdr3_aa: CASRGPGLAGVDTGELFF
cdr3_nt: TGTGCCAGCAGGGGGCCGGGACTAGCGGGAGTCGACACCGGGGAGCTGTTTTTT

cdr3_length: 13
d_call: -
v_call: TRBV29-1
clone_size: many
j_call: TRBJ1-2
cdr3_aa: CSARGGADYGYTF
cdr3_nt: TGCAGCGCCCGGGGAGGGGCGGACTATGGCTACACCTTC

cdr3_length: 13
d_call: -
v_call: TRBV2
clone_size: many
j_call: TRBJ1-5
cdr3_aa: CASRRDGNQPQHF
cdr3_nt: TGTGCCAGCAGGAGGGACGGCAATCAGCCCCAGCATTTT

cdr3_length: 14
d_call: TRBD1
v_call: TRBV6-5
clone_size: medium-sized
j_call: TRBJ1-6
cdr3_aa: CASRTGIYNSPLHF
cdr3_nt: TGTGCCAGCAGGACAGGGATTTATAATTCACCCCTCCACTTT

cdr3_length: 15
d_call: TRBD2
v_call: TRBV7-3
clone_size: few
j_call: TRBJ2-1
cdr3_aa: CASSLNAGGANEQFF
cdr3_nt: TGTGCCAGCAGCTTAAACGCGGGGGGGGCCAATGAGCAGTTCTTC

cdr3_length: 16
d_call: -
v_call: TRBV12-3/TRBV12-4
clone_size: few
j_call: TRBJ1-5
cdr3_aa: CASSLAIGRSNQPQHF
cdr3_nt: TGTGCCAGCAGTTTAGCGATTGGCAGAAGCAATCAGCCCCAGCATTTT

cdr3_length: 14
d_call: -
v_call: TRBV5-1
clone_size: -
j_call: TRBJ2-7
cdr3_aa: CASSLGGIEREQYF
cdr3_nt: TGCGCCAGCAGCTTGGGAGGGATAGAGAGGGAGCAGTACTTC

cdr3_length: 14
d_call: -
v_call: TRBV27
clone_size: many
j_call: TRBJ2-1
cdr3_aa: CASSFRQAYNEQFF
cdr3_nt: TGTGCCAGCAGTTTTCGACAGGCCTACAATGAGCAGTTCTTC

cdr3_length: 14
d_call: -
v_call: TRBV7-6
clone_size: -
j_call: TRBJ2-2
cdr3_aa: CASSLGVWTGELFF
cdr3_nt: TGTGCCAGCAGCTTAGGGGTATGGACCGGGGAGCTGTTTTTT

cdr3_length: 15
d_call: -
v_call: TRBV4-2
clone_size: once
j_call: TRBJ1-1
cdr3_aa: CASSQVGEVNTEAFF
cdr3_nt: TGTGCCAGCAGCCAAGTGGGAGAGGTGAACACTGAAGCTTTCTTT

cdr3_length: 16
d_call: -
v_call: TRBV6-1
clone_size: many
j_call: TRBJ1-5
cdr3_aa: CASSPPRGRGNQPQHF
cdr3_nt: TGTGCCAGCAGTCCCCCCAGGGGACGTGGCAATCAGCCCCAGCATTTT

cdr3_length: 15
d_call: -
v_call: TRBV20-1
clone_size: -
j_call: TRBJ2-7
cdr3_aa: CSARPPDMSSYEQYF
cdr3_nt: TGCAGTGCTAGGCCGCCAGACATGAGCTCCTACGAGCAGTACTTC

cdr3_length: 16
d_call: -
v_call: TRBV30
clone_size: once
j_call: TRBJ2-1
cdr3_aa: CAWSVGRKSSYNEQFF
cdr3_nt: TGTGCCTGGAGTGTGGGACGGAAGAGCTCCTACAATGAACAGTTCTTC

cdr3_length: 18
d_call: -
v_call: TRBV7-8
clone_size: many
j_call: TRBJ2-1
cdr3_aa: CASSWDPFDLGSYNEQFF
cdr3_nt: TGTGCCAGCAGCTGGGACCCTTTCGATCTCGGCTCCTACAATGAGCAGTTCTTC

cdr3_length: 14
d_call: -
v_call: TRBV12-3/TRBV12-4
clone_size: many
j_call: TRBJ1-1
cdr3_aa: CASSPWRGSTEAFF
cdr3_nt: TGTGCCAGCAGCCCCTGGAGGGGGAGTACTGAAGCTTTCTTT

cdr3_length: 16
d_call: -
v_call: TRBV7-9
clone_size: -
j_call: TRBJ1-4
cdr3_aa: CAGSLEGAIANVKLFF
cdr3_nt: TGTGCCGGCAGCTTAGAAGGAGCTATTGCTAATGTAAAACTGTTTTTT

cdr3_length: 13
d_call: TRBD1
v_call: TRBV30
clone_size: -
j_call: TRBJ2-3
cdr3_aa: CAWHRGSTDTQYF
cdr3_nt: TGTGCCTGGCACAGGGGTAGCACAGATACGCAGTATTTT

cdr3_length: 15
d_call: -
v_call: TRBV20-1
clone_size: medium-sized
j_call: TRBJ2-1
cdr3_aa: CSASANDGTYNEQFF
cdr3_nt: TGCAGTGCTAGCGCCAATGACGGGACGTACAATGAGCAGTTCTTC

cdr3_length: 15
d_call: -
v_call: TRBV12-3/TRBV12-4
clone_size: -
j_call: TRBJ2-1
cdr3_aa: CASSLVTSLYNEQFF
cdr3_nt: TGTGCCAGCAGTTTAGTCACTAGCCTTTACAATGAGCAGTTCTTC

cdr3_length: 14
d_call: -
v_call: TRBV25-1
clone_size: many
j_call: TRBJ1-4
cdr3_aa: CASSEAGTNEKLFF
cdr3_nt: TGTGCCAGCAGTGAGGCAGGAACTAATGAAAAACTGTTTTTT

cdr3_length: 18
d_call: TRBD1
v_call: TRBV3-1
clone_size: many
j_call: TRBJ1-6
cdr3_aa: CASSQDISGGQGASPLHF
cdr3_nt: TGTGCCAGCAGCCAAGATATTTCTGGTGGACAGGGGGCGTCCCCCCTCCACTTT

cdr3_length: 15
d_call: TRBD1
v_call: TRBV20-1
clone_size: -
j_call: TRBJ1-3
cdr3_aa: CSATDPHRGGNTIYF
cdr3_nt: TGCAGTGCCACAGACCCGCACAGGGGAGGAAACACCATATATTTT

cdr3_length: 14
d_call: -
v_call: TRBV6-1
clone_size: few
j_call: TRBJ1-1
cdr3_aa: CASSEIGRNTEAFF
cdr3_nt: TGTGCCAGCAGTGAGATTGGAAGAAACACTGAAGCTTTCTTT

cdr3_length: 13
d_call: -
v_call: TRBV4-2
clone_size: many
j_call: TRBJ1-1
cdr3_aa: CASSQDRPSEAFF
cdr3_nt: TGTGCCAGCAGCCAAGATCGTCCGTCTGAAGCTTTCTTT

cdr3_length: 16
d_call: TRBD2
v_call: TRBV9
clone_size: -
j_call: TRBJ2-1
cdr3_aa: CASSVYGTSGYNEQFF
cdr3_nt: TGTGCCAGCAGCGTATACGGGACTAGCGGGTACAATGAGCAGTTCTTC

cdr3_length: 15
d_call: TRBD2
v_call: TRBV11-3
clone_size: few
j_call: TRBJ2-1
cdr3_aa: CASSQTSGFNNEQFF
cdr3_nt: TGTGCCAGCAGCCAGACTAGCGGATTCAACAATGAGCAGTTCTTC

cdr3_length: 14
d_call: -
v_call: TRBV12-3/TRBV12-4
clone_size: -
j_call: TRBJ2-3
cdr3_aa: CASSKGLLTDTQYF
cdr3_nt: TGTGCCAGCAGCAAGGGACTCCTCACAGATACGCAGTATTTT

cdr3_length: 14
d_call: -
v_call: TRBV20-1
clone_size: -
j_call: TRBJ1-1
cdr3_aa: CSASQRRRGNEAFF
cdr3_nt: TGCAGTGCCAGCCAGCGCCGTCGGGGCAATGAAGCTTTCTTT

cdr3_length: 15
d_call: -
v_call: TRBV6-1
clone_size: many
j_call: TRBJ1-5
cdr3_aa: CASSEEWEVNQPQHF
cdr3_nt: TGTGCCAGCAGTGAAGAGTGGGAGGTAAATCAGCCCCAGCATTTT

cdr3_length: 12
d_call: -
v_call: TRBV3-1
clone_size: few
j_call: TRBJ2-2
cdr3_aa: CASGPRTGELFF
cdr3_nt: TGTGCCAGCGGCCCTCGGACCGGGGAGCTGTTTTTT

cdr3_length: 17
d_call: TRBD2
v_call: TRBV5-1
clone_size: -
j_call: TRBJ2-3
cdr3_aa: CASSYLTTSGGSDTQYF
cdr3_nt: TGCGCCAGCAGCTACTTAACAACTAGCGGGGGATCAGATACGCAGTATTTT

cdr3_length: 16
d_call: TRBD1
v_call: TRBV6-1
clone_size: -
j_call: TRBJ1-1
cdr3_aa: CASSGQGAPMNTEAFF
cdr3_nt: TGTGCCAGCAGTGGACAGGGGGCTCCCATGAACACTGAAGCTTTCTTT

cdr3_length: 14
d_call: -
v_call: TRBV6-5
clone_size: -
j_call: TRBJ1-4
cdr3_aa: CASSYGSHNEKLFF
cdr3_nt: TGTGCCAGCAGTTACGGAAGCCATAATGAAAAACTGTTTTTT